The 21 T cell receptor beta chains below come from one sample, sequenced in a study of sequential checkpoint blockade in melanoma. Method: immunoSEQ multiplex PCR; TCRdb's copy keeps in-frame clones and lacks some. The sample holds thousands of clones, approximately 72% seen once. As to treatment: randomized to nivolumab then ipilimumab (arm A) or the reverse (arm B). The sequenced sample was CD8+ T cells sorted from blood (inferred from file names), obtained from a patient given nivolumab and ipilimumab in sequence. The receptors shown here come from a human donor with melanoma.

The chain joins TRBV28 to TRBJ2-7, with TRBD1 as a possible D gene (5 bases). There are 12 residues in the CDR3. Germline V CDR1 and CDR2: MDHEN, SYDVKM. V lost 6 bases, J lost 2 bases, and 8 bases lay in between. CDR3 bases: TGTGCCAGCAGAACGACAGCCTACGAGCAGTACTTC. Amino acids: CASRTTAYEQYF.

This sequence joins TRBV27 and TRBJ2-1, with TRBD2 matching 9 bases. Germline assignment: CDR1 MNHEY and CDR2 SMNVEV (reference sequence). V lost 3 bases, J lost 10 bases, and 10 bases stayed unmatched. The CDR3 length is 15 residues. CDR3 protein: CASSFDLSGGTEQFF. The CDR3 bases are TGTGCCAGCAGTTTCGACCTCAGCGGGGGGACCGAGCAGTTCTTC.

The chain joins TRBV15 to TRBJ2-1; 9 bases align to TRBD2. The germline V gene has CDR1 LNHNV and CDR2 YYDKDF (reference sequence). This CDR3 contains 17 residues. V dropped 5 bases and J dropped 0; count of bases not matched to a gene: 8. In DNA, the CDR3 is TGTGCCACCAGCGGTCTTAGCGGGAGAGCCTCCTACAATGAGCAGTTCTTC. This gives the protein CATSGLSGRASYNEQFF. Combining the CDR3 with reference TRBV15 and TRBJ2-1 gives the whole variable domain DAMVIQNPRYQVTQFGKPVTLSCSQTLNHNVMYWYQQKSSQAPKLLFHYYDKDFNNEADTPDNFQSRRPNTSFCFLDIRSPGLGDTAMYLCATSGLSGRASYNEQFFGPGTRLTVL.

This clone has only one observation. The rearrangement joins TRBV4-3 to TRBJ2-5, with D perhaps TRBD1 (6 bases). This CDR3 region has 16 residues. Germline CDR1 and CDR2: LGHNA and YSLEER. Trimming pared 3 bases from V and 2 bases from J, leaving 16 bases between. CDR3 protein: CASSQGAGLGQETQYF. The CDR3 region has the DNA TGCGCCAGCAGCCAGGGGGCAGGGTTGGGGCAAGAGACCCAGTACTTC.

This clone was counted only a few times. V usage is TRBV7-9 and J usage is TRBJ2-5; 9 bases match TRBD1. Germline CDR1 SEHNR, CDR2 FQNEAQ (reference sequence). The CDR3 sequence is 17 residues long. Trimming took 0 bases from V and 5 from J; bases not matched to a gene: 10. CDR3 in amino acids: CASSLAGAGTGWETQYF. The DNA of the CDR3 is TGTGCCAGCAGCTTAGCGGGAGCCGGGACAGGGTGGGAGACCCAGTACTTC.

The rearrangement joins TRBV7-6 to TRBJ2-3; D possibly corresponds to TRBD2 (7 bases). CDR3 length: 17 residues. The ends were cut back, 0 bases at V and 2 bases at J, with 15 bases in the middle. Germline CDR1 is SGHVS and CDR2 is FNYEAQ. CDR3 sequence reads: CASSLAGGLPNTDTQYF. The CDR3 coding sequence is TGTGCCAGCAGCTTAGCGGGGGGGCTTCCGAACACAGATACGCAGTATTTT.

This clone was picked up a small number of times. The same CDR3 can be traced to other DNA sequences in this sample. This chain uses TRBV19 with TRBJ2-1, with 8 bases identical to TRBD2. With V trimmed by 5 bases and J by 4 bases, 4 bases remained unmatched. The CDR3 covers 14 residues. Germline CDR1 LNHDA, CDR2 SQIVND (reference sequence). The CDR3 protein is CASSAGGDYNEQFF. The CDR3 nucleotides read TGTGCCAGTAGTGCGGGGGGCGATTACAATGAGCAGTTCTTC.

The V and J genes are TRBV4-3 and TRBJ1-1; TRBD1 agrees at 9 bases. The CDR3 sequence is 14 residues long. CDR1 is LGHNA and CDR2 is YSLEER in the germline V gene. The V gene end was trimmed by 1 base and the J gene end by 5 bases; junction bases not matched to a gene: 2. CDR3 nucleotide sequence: TGCGCCAGCAGCCAAGGACAGGGGGATACTGAAGCTTTCTTT. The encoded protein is CASSQGQGDTEAFF.

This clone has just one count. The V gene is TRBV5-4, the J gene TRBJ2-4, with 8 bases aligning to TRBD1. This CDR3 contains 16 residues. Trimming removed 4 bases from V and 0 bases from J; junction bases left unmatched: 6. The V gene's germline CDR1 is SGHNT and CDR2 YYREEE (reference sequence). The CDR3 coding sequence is TGTGCCAGCAGCCCCCGGACAGGGTTAGCCAAAAACATTCAGTACTTC. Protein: CASSPRTGLAKNIQYF.

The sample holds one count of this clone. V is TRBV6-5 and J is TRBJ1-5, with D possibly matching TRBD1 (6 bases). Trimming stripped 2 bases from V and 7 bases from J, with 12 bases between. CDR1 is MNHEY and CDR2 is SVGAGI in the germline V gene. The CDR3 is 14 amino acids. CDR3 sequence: CASSYGGWGQPQHF. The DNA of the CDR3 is TGTGCCAGCAGTTACGGGGGCTGGGGACAGCCCCAGCATTTT.

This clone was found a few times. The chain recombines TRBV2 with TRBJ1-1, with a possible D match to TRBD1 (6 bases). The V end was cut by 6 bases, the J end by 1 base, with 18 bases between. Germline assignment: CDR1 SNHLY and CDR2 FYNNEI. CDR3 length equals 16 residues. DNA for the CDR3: TGTGCCAGCAGACAGGGCCCATCAACCCGGAACACTGAAGCTTTCTTT. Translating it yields CASRQGPSTRNTEAFF.

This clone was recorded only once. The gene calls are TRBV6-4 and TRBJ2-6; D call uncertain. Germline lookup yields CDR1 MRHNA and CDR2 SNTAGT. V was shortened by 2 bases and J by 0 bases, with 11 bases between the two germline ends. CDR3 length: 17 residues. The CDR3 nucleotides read TGTGCCAGCAGTGACGGCTCTTCAGTCTCTGGGGCCAACGTCCTGACTTTC. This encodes CASSDGSSVSGANVLTF.

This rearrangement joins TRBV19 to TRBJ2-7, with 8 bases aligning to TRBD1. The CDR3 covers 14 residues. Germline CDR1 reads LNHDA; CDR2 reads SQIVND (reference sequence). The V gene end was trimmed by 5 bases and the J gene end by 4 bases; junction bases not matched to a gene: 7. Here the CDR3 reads CASSPDRGRYEQYF. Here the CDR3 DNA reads TGTGCCAGTAGTCCCGACAGGGGACGGTACGAGCAGTACTTC. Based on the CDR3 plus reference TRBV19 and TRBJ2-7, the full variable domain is DGGITQSPKYLFRKEGQNVTLSCEQNLNHDAMYWYRQDPGQGLRLIYYSQIVNDFQKGDIAEGYSVSREKKESFPLTVTSAQKNPTAFYLCASSPDRGRYEQYFGPGTRLTVT.

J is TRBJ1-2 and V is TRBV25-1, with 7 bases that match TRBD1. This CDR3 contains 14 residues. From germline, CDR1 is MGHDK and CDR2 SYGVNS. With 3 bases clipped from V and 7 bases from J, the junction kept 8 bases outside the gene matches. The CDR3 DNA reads TGTGCCAGCAGTGACACGGACAGGTTATCTGGCTACACCTTC. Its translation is CASSDTDRLSGYTF.

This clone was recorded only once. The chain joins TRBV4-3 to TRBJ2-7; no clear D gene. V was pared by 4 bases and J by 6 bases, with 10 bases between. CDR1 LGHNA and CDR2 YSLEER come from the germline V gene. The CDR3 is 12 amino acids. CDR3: CASSPPEREQYF. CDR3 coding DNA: TGCGCCAGCAGCCCCCCCGAGCGCGAGCAGTACTTC.

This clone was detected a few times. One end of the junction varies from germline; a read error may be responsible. For the CDR3, the DNA is TGTGCCAGCAGCTTAGATGACAGGGTGGGTCCCCGGGACTTC. Residues: CASSLDDRVGPRDF. This rearrangement joins TRBV7-9 to TRBJ2-7; TRBD1 matches 7 bases. CDR3 size: 14 residues. The germline V gene encodes CDR1 SEHNR and CDR2 FQNEAQ (reference sequence).

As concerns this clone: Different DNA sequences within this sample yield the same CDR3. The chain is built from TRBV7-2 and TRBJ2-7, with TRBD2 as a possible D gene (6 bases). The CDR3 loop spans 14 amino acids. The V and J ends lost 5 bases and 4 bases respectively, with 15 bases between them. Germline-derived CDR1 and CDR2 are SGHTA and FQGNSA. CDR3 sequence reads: CASSHPGGTYEQYF. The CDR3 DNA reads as TGTGCCAGCAGCCACCCCGGGGGAACTTACGAGCAGTACTTC.

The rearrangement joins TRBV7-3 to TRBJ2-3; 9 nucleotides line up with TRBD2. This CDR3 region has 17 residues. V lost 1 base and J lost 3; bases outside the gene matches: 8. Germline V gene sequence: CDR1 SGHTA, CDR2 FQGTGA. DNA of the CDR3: TGTGCCAGCAGCTTAATCGGCGGGGGGGCGGGTACAGATACGCAGTATTTT. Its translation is CASSLIGGGAGTDTQYF.

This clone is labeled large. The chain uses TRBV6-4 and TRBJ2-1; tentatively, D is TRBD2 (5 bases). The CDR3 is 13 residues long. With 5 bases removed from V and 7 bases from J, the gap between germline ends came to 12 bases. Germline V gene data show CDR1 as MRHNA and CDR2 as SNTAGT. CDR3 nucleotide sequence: TGTGCCAGCAGTTTGGACTCCCTAAATGAGCAGTTCTTC. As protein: CASSLDSLNEQFF.

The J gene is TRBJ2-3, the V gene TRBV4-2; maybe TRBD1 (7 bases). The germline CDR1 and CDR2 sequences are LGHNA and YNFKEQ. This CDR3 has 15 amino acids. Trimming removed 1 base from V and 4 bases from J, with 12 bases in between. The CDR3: CASSQGGGGADTQYF. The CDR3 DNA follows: TGTGCCAGCAGCCAAGGAGGAGGGGGCGCAGATACGCAGTATTTT.

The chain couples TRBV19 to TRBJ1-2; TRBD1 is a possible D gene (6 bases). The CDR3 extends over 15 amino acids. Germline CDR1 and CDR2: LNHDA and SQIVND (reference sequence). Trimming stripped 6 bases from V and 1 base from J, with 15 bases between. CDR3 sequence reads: CASSLSGHLNYGYTF. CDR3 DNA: TGTGCCAGTAGCCTGTCGGGACATCTTAACTATGGCTACACCTTC. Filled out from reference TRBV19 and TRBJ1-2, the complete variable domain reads DGGITQSPKYLFRKEGQNVTLSCEQNLNHDAMYWYRQDPGQGLRLIYYSQIVNDFQKGDIAEGYSVSREKKESFPLTVTSAQKNPTAFYLCASSLSGHLNYGYTFGSGTRLTVV.